The clone carrying this T cell receptor (beta chain) was detected once. This sample was included in a study of shared clonotypes between healthy human individuals. Germline loops: CDR1 SQVTM, CDR2 ANQGSEA. The length of the CDR3 is 16 residues. The V end was cut by 0 bases, the J end by 1 base, with 14 bases between. Healthy HIV-negative adults with no recent acute infections or vaccinations were recruited as donors. It was at deep level that the assay was run. The protocol was immunoSEQ multiplex PCR, while the TCRdb copy is restricted to in-frame clones and leaves out a portion. This repertoire shows fewer than 600,000 clones, roughly 83% found once; its top ten account for roughly an eighth.

Specimen: PBMCs. The chain links TRBV29-1 to TRBJ2-3; D may match TRBD1 or TRBD2 (5 bases each). The sequence came from a woman aged 40 to 50 in good health. Some clones in this sample may be carry-over from other donors' samples. The CDR3 is CSVEDLWGPGTDTQYF. CDR3 coding DNA: TGCAGCGTTGAAGATCTCTGGGGACCTGGCACAGATACGCAGTATTTT.